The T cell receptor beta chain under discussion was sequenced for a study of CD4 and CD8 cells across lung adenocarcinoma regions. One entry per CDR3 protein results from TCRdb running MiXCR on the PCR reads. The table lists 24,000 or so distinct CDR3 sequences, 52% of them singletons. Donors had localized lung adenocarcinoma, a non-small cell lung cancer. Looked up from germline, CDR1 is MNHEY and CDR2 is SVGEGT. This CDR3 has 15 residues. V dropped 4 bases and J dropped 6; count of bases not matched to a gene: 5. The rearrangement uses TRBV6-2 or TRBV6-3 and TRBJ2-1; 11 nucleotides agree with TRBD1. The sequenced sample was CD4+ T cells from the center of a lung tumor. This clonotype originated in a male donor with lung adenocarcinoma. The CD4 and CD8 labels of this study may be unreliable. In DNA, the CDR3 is TGTGCCAGCAGTTCCGGGACAGGGGGTTTCAATGAGCAGTTCTTC. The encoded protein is CASSSGTGGFNEQFF.